A single sample gave rise to the 15 T cell receptor beta chains below, sequenced in a study of T cell changes during pregnancy in multiple sclerosis. The protocol was immunoSEQ multiplex PCR, while the TCRdb copy is restricted to in-frame clones and leaves out a portion. Of roughly 39,000 clones detected, around 90% appear once; the ten largest clones hold less than 1.5%. Sequenced: PBMCs (not recorded whether the cells were cultured). The source of these receptors is a female donor with multiple sclerosis, enrolled in a pregnancy study.

This chain joins TRBV18 and TRBJ1-4; D gene ambiguous. The length of the CDR3 is 13 residues. In germline, CDR1 is KGHSH, CDR2 LQKENI. V gave up 2 bases and J gave up 8 bases, with 9 bases separating them. The CDR3, as DNA: TGTGCCAGCTCACCAAATGAGCGGGAAAAACTGTTTTTT. Its protein product is CASSPNEREKLFF. The variable domain in full, completed from reference TRBV18 and TRBJ1-4, reads NAGVMQNPRHLVRRRGQEARLRCSPMKGHSHVYWYRQLPEEGLKFMVYLQKENIIDESGMPKERFSAEFPKEGPSILRIQQVVRGDSAAYFCASSPNEREKLFFGSGTQLSVL.

The chain joins TRBV4-2 to TRBJ1-2; TRBD1 is a possible D gene (5 bases). Trimming removed 0 bases from V and 8 bases from J, with 7 bases in between. Germline V gives CDR1 LGHNA, CDR2 YNFKEQ. CDR3 length: 12 residues. DNA for the CDR3: TGTGCCAGCAGCCAAGAAGGGGAGGGCTACACCTTC. Its translation is CASSQEGEGYTF.

The genes are TRBV5-4 and TRBJ2-7; 9 positions agree with TRBD2. V lost 4 bases to trimming and J lost 4 bases; unmatched junction nucleotides: 12. The CDR3 totals 16 residues. Germline values: CDR1 SGHNT, CDR2 YYREEE (reference sequence). CDR3 loop: CASSPQGGRGLYEQYF. DNA for the CDR3: TGTGCCAGCAGCCCCCAAGGCGGGAGGGGATTATACGAGCAGTACTTC.

The chain is built from TRBV21-1 and TRBJ1-5. TRBV21-1 is shown as a pseudogene. This CDR3 contains 22 residues. The CDR3 region is CASSKAGRRSNRQILGRQPQHF. As DNA, the CDR3 is TGTGCCAGCAGCAAAGCGGGCAGGCGGTCGAACCGGCAAATTTTGGGGAGACAGCCCCAGCATTTT.

This chain joins TRBV5-1 and TRBJ2-1; 7 nucleotides align to TRBD2. Germline V CDR1 and CDR2: SGHRS, YFSETQ. The V segment lost 3 bases and the J segment 8 bases; nucleotides outside the gene matches: 5. The CDR3 runs to 13 residues. This chain's CDR3 is CASSWGRGDEQFF. CDR3 coding DNA: TGCGCCAGCAGCTGGGGACGGGGGGATGAGCAGTTCTTC.

The V gene is TRBV6-4, the J gene TRBJ1-2; D is unclear. The V gene's germline CDR1 is MRHNA and CDR2 SNTAGT. The CDR3 loop spans 13 amino acids. V was shortened by 6 bases and J by 2 bases, with 10 bases between the two germline ends. The CDR3 here is CASSPDGNYGYTF. The CDR3, as DNA: TGTGCCAGCAGCCCCGACGGAAACTATGGCTACACCTTC.

CDR3 loop: CSVWRVWPPGELFF. The CDR3 nucleotides are TGCAGCGTTTGGCGGGTATGGCCTCCCGGGGAGCTGTTTTTT. The chain joins TRBV29-1 to TRBJ2-2; D is possibly TRBD2 (5 bases). Trimming left V 5 bases short and J 6 bases short, with 16 bases between. The CDR3 extends over 14 amino acids. Per germline, CDR1 SQVTM and CDR2 ANQGSEA.

V usage is TRBV28 and J usage is TRBJ2-1; TRBD2 aligns across 7 bases. V trimming: 8 bases; J trimming: 5 bases; junction bases outside the gene matches: 9. The germline V gene has CDR1 MDHEN and CDR2 SYDVKM. The CDR3 covers 14 residues. This chain's CDR3 is CASCELAHNNEQFF. Written as DNA, the CDR3 is TGTGCCAGCTGCGAACTAGCGCATAACAATGAGCAGTTCTTC.

The chain employs TRBV25-1 and TRBJ2-2; D might be TRBD2 (5 bases). This CDR3 region has 15 residues. V was trimmed by 1 base and J by 8 bases, leaving 14 bases between them. Germline V lookup: CDR1 MGHDK, CDR2 SYGVNS. CDR3 sequence reads: CASSEFSWGAGELFF. CDR3 DNA sequence: TGTGCCAGCAGTGAATTTTCGTGGGGAGCAGGGGAGCTGTTTTTT.

This rearrangement joins TRBV19 to TRBJ1-1; 9 bases are a match to TRBD1. Germline CDR1 LNHDA, CDR2 SQIVND (reference sequence). CDR3 size: 14 residues. The ends lost 5 bases at V and 9 bases at J; junction bases unmatched: 10. The CDR3 here is CASSPRTGEAKAFF. The CDR3 coding sequence is TGTGCCAGTAGTCCCCGGACAGGGGAGGCAAAAGCTTTCTTT.

The chain has TRBV25-1 and TRBJ2-1, with 7 bases aligning to TRBD2. Germline V CDR1 and CDR2: MGHDK, SYGVNS. CDR3 size: 18 residues. V lost 0 bases, J lost 4 bases, and 12 bases stayed unmatched. The CDR3 DNA sequence: TGTGCCAGCAGTGAATACGGGCTAAGCGGGACCACATACAATGAGCAGTTCTTC. It is translated as CASSEYGLSGTTYNEQFF. Variable domain in full (rest from reference TRBV25-1 and TRBJ2-1): EADIYQTPRYLVIGTGKKITLECSQTMGHDKMYWYQQDPGMELHLIHYSYGVNSTEKGDLSSESTVSRIRTEHFPLTLESARPSHTSQYLCASSEYGLSGTTYNEQFFGPGTRLTVL.

The chain is built from TRBV5-1 and TRBJ2-7; 9 bases line up with TRBD2. The length of the CDR3 is 15 residues. V shed 0 bases and J 3 bases; nucleotides not matched to a gene: 4. In germline, CDR1 is SGHRS, CDR2 YFSETQ. CDR3 nucleotide sequence: TGCGCCAGCAGCTTGGTAGCGGGAGAAAACTACGAGCAGTACTTC. Residues: CASSLVAGENYEQYF.

This rearrangement joins TRBV5-6 to TRBJ1-1; D possibly corresponds to TRBD1 (5 bases). V was clipped by 6 bases and J by 4 bases, with 28 bases between them. The germline V gene has CDR1 SGHDT and CDR2 YYEEEE. The CDR3 length is 18 residues. Written as DNA, the CDR3 is TGTGCCAGCATCCCGACCATGACAGATAAGGTGTGGACCACTGAAGCTTTCTTT. Translated: CASIPTMTDKVWTTEAFF.

V gene TRBV28 combines with J gene TRBJ1-1; no definite D call. The CDR3 is 15 residues long. Germline assignment: CDR1 MDHEN and CDR2 SYDVKM. Trimming pared 5 bases from V and 4 bases from J, leaving 17 bases between. Here the CDR3 reads CASSLSSTGPTEAFF. The CDR3 DNA is TGTGCCAGCAGTCTCTCATCGACCGGGCCCACTGAAGCTTTCTTT.

This sequence joins TRBV6-1 and TRBJ2-4, with 8 nucleotides matching TRBD1. V shed 1 base, J shed 3 bases, and the junction held 2 bases outside the gene matches. CDR3 length: 15 residues. Looked up from germline, CDR1 is MNHNS and CDR2 is SASEGT. The CDR3, as DNA: TGTGCCAGCAGTGAAGGGACAGGGCTCAAAAACATTCAGTACTTC. Translated: CASSEGTGLKNIQYF.